This T cell receptor beta chain comes out of a study of tumor T cells in aggressive B-cell lymphoma. V lost 2 bases to trimming and J lost 5 bases; unmatched junction nucleotides: 3. Germline assignment: CDR1 SGHTA and CDR2 FQGNSA. The CDR3 length is 14 residues. Sequenced by immunoSEQ multiplex PCR; TCRdb stores in-frame clones only, minus some. Of roughly 2,800 clones listed, roughly 91% are singletons. The chain is built from TRBV7-2 and TRBJ1-1; 9 bases map to TRBD1. The TCR was taken from an adult with diffuse large B cell lymphoma. The sample consisted of tumor tissue. The CDR3: CASSLTTGGTEAFF. The CDR3 nucleotides read TGTGCCAGCAGCTTAACGACAGGGGGGACTGAAGCTTTCTTT.